Sequencing of this TCR beta chain was carried out in a study of memory CD4+ T cells and cytomegalovirus serostatus. For the study at large: Healthy Belgian adult donors included about nine CMV-positive and some 24 CMV-negative people. Study-level results: The CMV-associated TCR signature appears largely within the CD4+ memory repertoire.

On this clone itself: The antigen is not known.

Single viable CD3+CD4+CD8-CD45RO+ cells were sorted as the memory CD4+ T cells. Donors' CMV status reflects serum IgG against pp150, pp28, p38, p52. Clones were read by immunoSEQ multiplex PCR, and TCRdb kept only the in-frame ones, dropping some. There are 40,000 to 55,000 clones in the sample; over 65% occur only once, and about 2.1% lies in the top ten. The CDR3 totals 13 residues. V was trimmed by 2 bases and J by 6 bases, leaving 10 bases between them. Per the germline V gene, CDR1 is SGHVS and CDR2 is FNYEAQ. This TCR was recovered from an adult in good health and CMV-seronegative. This chain links TRBV7-6 with TRBJ1-2; TRBD1 might be the D (5 bases). The specimen was memory CD4+ T cells from blood. In DNA, the CDR3 is TGTGCCAGCAGCTTAAGGGGTTTCGATGGCTACACCTTC. Residues: CASSLRGFDGYTF.